A selection of T cell receptor beta chains follows, all from one sample in a study of regulatory T cells in long-lasting Graves disease. MiXCR, applied by TCRdb to the multiplex PCR reads, yields one record per CDR3 protein. The sample contains just over 600,000 distinct CDR3 sequences, 15% to 20% of which appear only once. The data were also submitted as part of a second study, on T cells in Graves' hyperthyroidism and ophthalmopathy.

This specimen was peripheral blood mononuclear cells (PBMCs), taken at new diagnosis, from a patient treated with antithyroid drugs. These receptors came from a woman aged 25-40 years with Graves disease. Each CDR3 is given with its conserved first and last residue. D genes are given only for firm matches. The size of a clone is reported for some rows only, either as once, few or many, or as a class for expanded clones.

D: -
J: TRBJ2-7
V: TRBV7-2
size: few
CDR3: CASSHTGSGYEQYF
DNA: TGTGCCAGCAGCCATACAGGGTCTGGCTACGAGCAGTACTTC

D: -
J: TRBJ2-3
V: TRBV7-2
size: many
CDR3: CASSLEVLRIRTSTDTQYF
DNA: TGTGCCAGCAGCTTAGAGGTGTTGCGGATCCGCACTAGCACAGATACGCAGTATTTT

D: -
J: TRBJ2-1
V: TRBV14
size: -
CDR3: CASSPGHILGWEQFF
DNA: TGTGCCAGCAGTCCGGGACACATTTTAGGTTGGGAGCAGTTCTTC

D: -
J: TRBJ1-5
V: TRBV2
size: many
CDR3: CASSMSAVNQPQHF
DNA: TGTGCCAGCAGTATGTCGGCAGTCAATCAGCCCCAGCATTTT

D: TRBD1
J: TRBJ2-3
V: TRBV20-1
size: few
CDR3: CSANQLLGQTNTDTQYF
DNA: TGCAGTGCTAACCAGCTTCTGGGACAGACCAACACAGATACGCAGTATTTT

D: TRBD1
J: TRBJ1-1
V: TRBV20-1
size: few
CDR3: CSAVGQPNTEAFF
DNA: TGCAGTGCTGTGGGACAGCCGAACACTGAAGCTTTCTTT

D: -
J: TRBJ2-4
V: TRBV6-2/TRBV6-3
size: -
CDR3: CASSYTGEQGAKNIQYF
DNA: TGTGCCAGCAGTTACACGGGAGAGCAGGGGGCCAAAAACATTCAGTACTTC

D: -
J: TRBJ1-5
V: TRBV10-3
size: many
CDR3: CAITRDGNQPQHF
DNA: TGTGCCATTACAAGGGACGGGAATCAGCCCCAGCATTTT

D: -
J: TRBJ1-5
V: TRBV28
size: many
CDR3: CASSLGAGSQPQHF
DNA: TGTGCCAGCAGTTTAGGGGCAGGGAGTCAGCCCCAGCATTTT

D: TRBD2
J: TRBJ2-7
V: TRBV7-9
size: few
CDR3: CASSLGFRESGSPSYEQYF
DNA: TGTGCCAGCAGCTTAGGGTTTAGAGAGAGCGGGAGTCCATCCTACGAGCAGTACTTC

D: -
J: TRBJ1-5
V: TRBV20-1
size: few
CDR3: CSASRTSEPQHF
DNA: TGCAGTGCTAGTCGGACCTCGGAGCCCCAGCATTTT

D: -
J: TRBJ1-6
V: TRBV28
size: many
CDR3: CASSFRRQVMNSPLHF
DNA: TGTGCCAGCAGTTTTCGGCGGCAGGTGATGAATTCACCCCTCCACTTT

D: TRBD1
J: TRBJ2-5
V: TRBV7-2
size: few
CDR3: CASSTGTGFRETQYF
DNA: TGTGCCAGCAGCACAGGGACAGGGTTTAGAGAGACCCAGTACTTC

D: -
J: TRBJ2-7
V: TRBV2
size: many
CDR3: CASSETGRPLDEQYF
DNA: TGTGCCAGCAGTGAAACGGGACGACCTCTGGACGAGCAGTACTTC

D: -
J: TRBJ2-1
V: TRBV12-3/TRBV12-4
size: many
CDR3: CASSSETPGNEQFF
DNA: TGTGCCAGCAGTTCAGAGACTCCGGGGAATGAGCAGTTCTTC

D: TRBD1
J: TRBJ2-7
V: TRBV20-1
size: few
CDR3: CSAKDRVYTPSSYEQYF
DNA: TGCAGTGCGAAAGACAGGGTTTATACACCGAGCTCCTACGAGCAGTACTTC

D: -
J: TRBJ1-6
V: TRBV6-1
size: -
CDR3: CATRNGRTGTPLHF
DNA: TGTGCCACCCGGAACGGACGGACCGGGACACCCCTCCACTTT

D: TRBD1
J: TRBJ1-1
V: TRBV4-1
size: many
CDR3: CASSRQGDTEAFF
DNA: TGTGCCAGCAGTCGACAGGGAGACACTGAAGCTTTCTTT

D: -
J: TRBJ2-7
V: TRBV14
size: few
CDR3: CASSQDVGRGSSYEQYF
DNA: TGTGCCAGCAGCCAAGATGTGGGGCGCGGCAGCTCCTACGAGCAGTACTTC

D: -
J: TRBJ1-4
V: TRBV9
size: -
CDR3: CASSVIVEGRSSFF
DNA: TGTGCCAGCAGCGTAATCGTTGAAGGCAGGTCGTCGTTTTTT

D: TRBD2
J: TRBJ2-1
V: TRBV19
size: -
CDR3: CASRLAGGLSYNEQFF
DNA: TGTGCCAGTAGATTAGCGGGAGGTCTATCCTACAATGAGCAGTTCTTC

D: -
J: TRBJ1-6
V: TRBV6-1
size: few
CDR3: CASITQSSYNSPLHF
DNA: TGTGCCAGCATAACCCAGAGCTCCTATAATTCACCCCTCCACTTT

D: -
J: TRBJ2-3
V: TRBV7-6
size: -
CDR3: CASSPNVGKGTDTQYF
DNA: TGTGCCAGCAGCCCCAACGTGGGTAAGGGCACAGATACGCAGTATTTT

D: TRBD2
J: TRBJ2-1
V: TRBV12-3/TRBV12-4
size: many
CDR3: CASMGDYYNEQFF
DNA: TGTGCCAGCATGGGGGACTATTACAATGAGCAGTTCTTC

D: TRBD2
J: TRBJ2-7
V: TRBV10-3
size: many
CDR3: CAISRPLGSGGSSYEQYF
DNA: TGTGCCATCAGCAGACCTCTCGGGAGCGGGGGCAGCTCCTACGAGCAGTACTTC

D: -
J: TRBJ2-7
V: TRBV7-8
size: many
CDR3: CASSLSRVLGGEQYF
DNA: TGTGCCAGCAGCTTAAGTAGGGTCCTGGGCGGCGAGCAGTACTTC